This T cell receptor (beta chain) was identified during a study of T cell responses to AZD1222 COVID-19 vaccine. Germline CDR1 MNHEY, CDR2 SMNVEV (reference sequence). V was pared by 4 bases and J by 4 bases, with 10 bases between. The CDR3 contains 13 residues. Measured with immunoSEQ multiplex PCR; TCRdb has only the in-frame clones, and not every one. This table has about 180,000 clones, just under 95% appearing once. About this clone itself: Its antigen is unidentified.

Regarding the study as a whole: Reports indicate that nearly half of spike-specific TCRs are directed at unmutated variant regions. It was only a handful of AZD1222 recipients who were seropositive at baseline. Samples come after the peak T cell response, not at day 14.

Source: peripheral blood, taken 28 days after the second dose of the MenACWY control vaccine. This TCR was recovered from an adult who received the MenACWY meningococcal vaccine as a control. The chain joins TRBV27 to TRBJ1-2; D remains unclear. The CDR3, as DNA: TGTGCCAGCAGTTCCCACCCTTCCTATGGCTACACCTTC. Translating gives CASSSHPSYGYTF.